This T cell receptor beta chain derives from a study of spatial heterogeneity in lung cancer. Study at large: The correlation between TCR transcript counts in tumor regions and a T cell module score from matched bulk RNA-seq was strong. General study findings and limits: Tumor T cells had an estimated coverage that came to about 7% for alpha chains and more than 11% for beta chains. Intratumoral expanded alpha and beta TCR counts were found to track tumor mutation counts.

Each CDR3 protein is one row after TCRdb ran MiXCR on the 5' RACE reads. The sample includes more than 2,500 distinct CDR3 sequences, approximately 3.5% of them seen just once. Within the sample, this clonotype is medium-sized. What it recognizes is unknown. Documented time point: sample taken at primary tumor resection. The germline CDR1 and CDR2 sequences are SGHTA and FQGNSA. V was cut by 5 bases and J by 3 bases, with 23 bases left in between. There are 17 residues in the CDR3. Here the sequenced sample was lung tumor tissue, taken at surgery. The chain links TRBV7-2 to TRBJ2-7, with D tentatively TRBD1 (6 bases). The TCR was taken from a male donor with early-stage non-small cell lung cancer. The CDR3 loop is CASSPQGGGGGFYEQYF. The CDR3 DNA reads TGTGCCAGCAGCCCGCAAGGGGGTGGTGGGGGTTTCTACGAGCAGTACTTC.